This entry features one T cell receptor beta chain sequence. Its antigen is undetermined. Produced via immunoSEQ multiplex PCR; TCRdb's table is partial and in-frame only. The sample gives 6,500 to 9,000 clones, about 80% of which show up once; over 9.5% is in the top ten. CDR3 length: 16 residues. Germline-derived CDR1 and CDR2 are SEHNR and FQNEAQ (reference sequence). Trimming at V came to 5 bases and at J to 7 bases, leaving 8 bases not matched to a gene. The data are from a study of somatic mutations in cytotoxic T cells in rheumatoid arthritis. Regarding the study as a whole: Expanded CD8+ clones had unknown antigen targets.

The receptor's source is an adult with rheumatoid arthritis. This rearrangement joins TRBV7-9 to TRBJ2-3, with 14 bases that match TRBD2. Source material: CD8+ T cells sorted from blood. The DNA for the CDR3 is TGTGCCAGCAGCCCGACTAGCGGGGGGGCGCCCTATACGCAGTATTTT. Its translation is CASSPTSGGAPYTQYF.